The entry below describes one TCR beta chain. This table comes from immunoSEQ multiplex PCR, and its TCRdb copy is limited to in-frame clones, with some not included. This table holds approximately 110,000 clones, approximately 90% found once. The data were taken from a study of identifying expanded T cells in peripheral blood. This CDR3 region has 14 residues. Germline assignment: CDR1 MNHNY and CDR2 SVGAGI (reference sequence). Trimming took off 8 bases at V and 2 bases at J, with 16 bases between the two ends. The origin of this receptor is a person aged 18 to 75 in good health. The V and J genes are TRBV6-6 and TRBJ2-7; D is perhaps TRBD1 or TRBD2 (5 bases each). The source material was blood. The CDR3 region has the DNA TGTGCCAGCCGGGACGAAGCGTCCACCTACGAGCAGTACTTC. This encodes CASRDEASTYEQYF.